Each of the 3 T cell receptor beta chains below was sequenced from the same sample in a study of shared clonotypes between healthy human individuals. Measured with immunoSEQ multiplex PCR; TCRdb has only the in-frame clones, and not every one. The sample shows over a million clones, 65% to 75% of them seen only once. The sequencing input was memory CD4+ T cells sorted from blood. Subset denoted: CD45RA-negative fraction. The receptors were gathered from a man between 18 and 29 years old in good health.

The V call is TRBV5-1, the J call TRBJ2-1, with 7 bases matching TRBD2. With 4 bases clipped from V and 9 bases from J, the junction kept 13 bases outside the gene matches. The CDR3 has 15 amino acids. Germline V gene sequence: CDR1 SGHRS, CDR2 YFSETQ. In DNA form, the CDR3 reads TGCGCCAGCAGCCCCGGGACTAAGAGGTTGGCTGAGCAGTTCTTC. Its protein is CASSPGTKRLAEQFF.

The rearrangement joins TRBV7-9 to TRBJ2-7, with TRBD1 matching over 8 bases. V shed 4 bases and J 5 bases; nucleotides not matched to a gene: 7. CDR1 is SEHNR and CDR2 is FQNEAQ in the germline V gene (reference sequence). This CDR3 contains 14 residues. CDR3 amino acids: CASSSGQGLDEQYF. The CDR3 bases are TGTGCCAGCAGCTCCGGACAGGGTTTGGACGAGCAGTACTTC.

The CDR3: CASTQDLNYGYTF. The CDR3 nucleotides are TGTGCCAGCACCCAGGACCTAAACTATGGCTACACCTTC. The chain recombines TRBV6-5 with TRBJ1-2, with D hard to call. Germline assignment: CDR1 MNHEY and CDR2 SVGAGI. V dropped 7 bases and J dropped 2 bases, with 11 bases sitting between them. CDR3 length: 13 residues.